A selection of T cell receptor beta chains follows, all from one sample in a study of T cells in Graves' hyperthyroidism and ophthalmopathy. Using its own MiXCR run on the multiplex PCR reads, TCRdb lists one record per CDR3 protein. The repertoire holds hundreds of thousands of distinct CDR3 sequences, around 13% seen once, with about 12% in the top ten. Sequenced material: blood. These receptors were collected from a woman between 45 and 60 years old with Graves' ophthalmopathy. Each CDR3 is given with its conserved first and last residue.

j_call	v_call	cdr3_aa
TRBJ2-2	TRBV28	CASSPRDRRTGELFF
TRBJ1-5	TRBV6-4	CASSYSGGSQPQHF
TRBJ1-5	TRBV12-3/TRBV12-4	CASSLADGGDQPQHF
TRBJ2-4	TRBV12-3/TRBV12-4	CASSLVAGNGAAKNIQYF
TRBJ1-4	TRBV19	CASNPQGFNEKLFF
TRBJ2-1	TRBV15	CATSSSNEQFF
TRBJ1-6	TRBV6-1	CASSNRVENSPLHF
TRBJ2-1	TRBV24-1	CATSDPGLGRNEQFF
TRBJ2-1	TRBV7-3	CASSLIGLAGGPSYNEQFF
TRBJ2-5	TRBV11-3	CASSLAGAGQETQYF
TRBJ2-7	TRBV4-1	CASSQEASSYEQYF
TRBJ2-1	TRBV24-1	CATSEPGTVNEQFF
TRBJ1-1	TRBV28	CASSPRTGGGTMAFF
TRBJ2-5	TRBV20-1	CSASRRAGETQYF
TRBJ2-2	TRBV7-2	CASRPTSGGTGELFF
TRBJ2-1	TRBV6-2/TRBV6-3	CASSYSIGPLGTSGRALEFF
TRBJ2-5	TRBV20-1	CSASRLAGKLETQYF
TRBJ2-7	TRBV5-1	CASSLGALAGDTEQYF
TRBJ1-3	TRBV12-3/TRBV12-4	CASSFWGDRGPSSGNTIYF
TRBJ1-3	TRBV2	CASRRAWGSGNTIYF
TRBJ2-1	TRBV28	CASILSGSLNEQFF
TRBJ2-1	TRBV7-2	CASSLVGTSGSDEQFF
TRBJ2-5	TRBV6-2/TRBV6-3	CASSYPKETQYF
TRBJ2-1	TRBV7-2	CASSPRGSGRAARFF
TRBJ1-5	TRBV7-9	CASSLSTGTGVNQPQHF
TRBJ2-1	TRBV12-3/TRBV12-4	CASSFRSGGSEQFF
TRBJ2-7	TRBV6-1	CASLSWGEQYF
TRBJ1-1	TRBV29-1	CSVHPGGNTEAFF
TRBJ2-1	TRBV29-1	CSSRGDRSLYNEQFF
TRBJ2-1	TRBV12-3/TRBV12-4	CASSDGLAGVRHNEQFF
TRBJ2-1	TRBV6-2/TRBV6-3	CASSYPAGFSYNEQFF
TRBJ2-1	TRBV6-2/TRBV6-3	CASSPSGLAGEDEQFF
TRBJ1-4	TRBV18	CASSRGQSGEKLFF
TRBJ2-3	TRBV29-1	CSDRLAGEGYTQYF
TRBJ2-5	TRBV3-1	CASSQGLAGVGETQYF
TRBJ2-5	TRBV12-3/TRBV12-4	CASSLGGGGETQYF
TRBJ2-7	TRBV4-2	CASSQDGTGSYEQYF
TRBJ1-6	TRBV12-3/TRBV12-4	CASSFWGMGSPLHF
TRBJ1-6	TRBV20-1	CSATLTEGLGSLHF
TRBJ2-2	TRBV10-3	CAIKPGLAGGSNTGELFF
TRBJ1-5	TRBV19	CASSTRLGTGGHNQPQHF
TRBJ2-7	TRBV18	CASSPSGTYYEQYF
TRBJ2-1	TRBV7-2	CASSYRKYNEQFF
TRBJ2-2	TRBV28	CASSSTGLAGTGELFF
TRBJ2-7	TRBV4-1	CASSQDHQGTYEQYF
TRBJ1-2	TRBV5-8	CASSSTGRSYGYTF
TRBJ2-6	TRBV7-9	CASSSSGSGANVLTF
TRBJ2-6	TRBV10-3	CAISESPVKSSGANVLTF
TRBJ2-1	TRBV20-1	CSARGDRGIAGVFSEQFF
TRBJ1-4	TRBV27	CASSSTGTGAKMREKLFF
TRBJ1-1	TRBV3-1	CASSLSSGTGQTEAFF
TRBJ1-1	TRBV18	CASSTTGGRAPNTEAFF
TRBJ2-1	TRBV7-9	CASSLIGLAGGGSYNEQFF
TRBJ2-5	TRBV28	CASSSVGMKTQYF
TRBJ1-1	TRBV19	CASSIPGPEAFF